The 15 T cell receptor beta chains listed next were all sequenced from one sample in a study of shared clonotypes between healthy human individuals. Naive CD8 isolation took CD45RO-negative cells positively selected for CCR7 and excluded terminally differentiated effector memory CD45RA+ cells. Assay used: immunoSEQ multiplex PCR; TCRdb lists only in-frame clones, some missing. The sample holds about 580,000 clones, roughly 98% seen once. What was sequenced was naive CD8+ T cells sorted from blood. Receptors were obtained from a man younger than 45 in good health.

This sequence joins TRBV5-1 and TRBJ2-1; D is perhaps TRBD2 (6 bases). CDR1 and CDR2 (germline): SGHRS, YFSETQ. Deletions cut 0 bases from V and 8 bases from J, with 12 bases between. The CDR3 is 14 residues long. As DNA, the CDR3 is TGCGCCAGCAGCTTGGGGAGGGTCCTCGATGAGCAGTTCTTC. Its protein product is CASSLGRVLDEQFF.

The rearrangement joins TRBV4-2 to TRBJ1-1; D uncertain. This CDR3 region has 13 residues. Looked up from germline, CDR1 is LGHNA and CDR2 is YNFKEQ. The V end was cut by 0 bases, the J end by 10 bases, with 12 bases between. CDR3 residues: CASSQEVARGAFF. CDR3 in DNA: TGTGCCAGCAGCCAAGAAGTTGCCAGAGGAGCTTTCTTT.

The chain joins TRBV5-1 to TRBJ2-7, with 7 bases lining up with TRBD1. The germline CDR1 and CDR2 sequences are SGHRS and YFSETQ. After removal of 2 bases from V and 3 bases from J, the junction contained 8 bases not matched to a gene. The CDR3 is 15 residues long. The CDR3 loop is CASSLRGQTFYEQYF. In DNA form, the CDR3 reads TGCGCCAGCAGCTTACGGGGACAGACATTCTACGAGCAGTACTTC.

The chain has TRBV6-1 and TRBJ1-2, with D hard to call. Germline values: CDR1 MNHNS, CDR2 SASEGT. The CDR3 runs 15 residues. V gave up 2 bases and J gave up 3 bases, with 13 bases separating them. CDR3 DNA: TGTGCCAGCAGTGAAAATCTCGGAGCTGACTATGGCTACACCTTC. Protein: CASSENLGADYGYTF.

The V call is TRBV6-5, the J call TRBJ2-7, with D possibly matching TRBD1 (5 bases). There are 13 residues in the CDR3. V was cut by 8 bases and J by 0 bases, with 11 bases left in between. CDR1 is MNHEY and CDR2 is SVGAGI in the germline V gene. For the CDR3, the DNA is TGTGCCAGCCTTGGACACGGCTCCTACGAGCAGTACTTC. Translation gives CASLGHGSYEQYF.

This rearrangement joins TRBV5-1 to TRBJ2-1, with 7 bases that match TRBD1. Germline V gene sequence: CDR1 SGHRS, CDR2 YFSETQ. The length of the CDR3 is 16 residues. The junction had 8 bases not matched to a gene; V was cut back by 4 bases and J by 1 base. The chain's CDR3 is CASSQTGTASYNEQFF. CDR3 nucleotide sequence: TGCGCCAGCAGCCAGACCGGGACAGCATCCTACAATGAGCAGTTCTTC.

With regard to this clone: The same CDR3 is also encoded by other DNA sequences in this sample. The V gene is TRBV7-9, the J gene TRBJ1-5; D is undetermined. The CDR3 is 12 residues long. Between the trimmed V and J ends, which lost 4 bases and 6 bases, there was a span of 7 bases. Germline CDR1 reads SEHNR; CDR2 reads FQNEAQ (reference sequence). The CDR3 bases are TGTGCCAGCAGCTACGGTCCTCAGCCCCAGCATTTT. Translated, it gives CASSYGPQPQHF.

The chain employs TRBV5-8 and TRBJ2-7, with no clear D. The CDR3 is made up of 16 amino acids. Trimming stripped 1 base from V and 0 bases from J, with 14 bases between. CDR1 is SGHTS, CDR2 YDEGEE, per germline. As DNA, the CDR3 is TGTGCCAGCAGCTTGCCCGGTGGCACGGTCTCCTACGAGCAGTACTTC. Translating gives CASSLPGGTVSYEQYF.

J is TRBJ2-7 and V is TRBV7-9; TRBD1 matches at 8 bases. V was pared by 5 bases and J by 2 bases, with 8 bases of the junction left unmatched. The V gene's germline CDR1 is SEHNR and CDR2 FQNEAQ (reference sequence). The CDR3 is 15 amino acids. The CDR3 loop is CASSRPGGGTYEQYF. CDR3 DNA: TGTGCCAGCAGCCGCCCAGGGGGCGGGACCTACGAGCAGTACTTC.

This rearrangement joins TRBV28 to TRBJ2-3, with D perhaps matching TRBD2 (7 bases). Trimming took 1 base from V and 5 from J, leaving 13 bases between them. CDR3 length: 15 residues. Germline V gene lookup returns CDR1 MDHEN and CDR2 SYDVKM. CDR3: CASSLFGGAVDTQYF. The CDR3 DNA reads TGTGCCAGCAGTTTATTTGGGGGGGCAGTAGATACGCAGTATTTT.

V usage is TRBV15 and J usage is TRBJ1-1; 7 bases agree with TRBD1. Germline trimming cut 5 bases from V and 4 bases from J; bases unmatched to any gene: 16. The CDR3 totals 17 residues. Germline assignment: CDR1 LNHNV and CDR2 YYDKDF (reference sequence). CDR3 nucleotide sequence: TGTGCCACCAGCGGCAAGAGGGATCAGGGGGTAATCACTGAAGCTTTCTTT. It is translated as CATSGKRDQGVITEAFF.

This chain connects TRBV7-9 to TRBJ1-5; tentative D call: TRBD1 (6 bases). The CDR3 is 13 amino acids. CDR1 and CDR2 (germline): SEHNR, FQNEAQ (reference sequence). V was shortened by 1 base and J by 6 bases, with 7 bases between the two germline ends. The CDR3 here is CASSLGGLQPQHF. The CDR3 DNA reads as TGTGCCAGCAGCTTAGGGGGGCTTCAGCCCCAGCATTTT.

The chain combines TRBV4-3 with TRBJ2-5; D call uncertain. V was trimmed by 0 bases and J by 1 base, leaving 6 bases between them. Germline-derived CDR1 and CDR2 are LGHNA and YSLEER. The CDR3 loop spans 14 amino acids. CDR3 amino acids: CASSQDRTQETQYF. In DNA, the CDR3 is TGCGCCAGCAGCCAAGATAGAACCCAAGAGACCCAGTACTTC.

To note about this clone: The same CDR3 can be traced to other DNA sequences in this sample. The gene calls are TRBV6-5 and TRBJ1-1; 11 bases match TRBD1. Germline CDR1 MNHEY, CDR2 SVGAGI. V gave up 0 bases and J gave up 4 bases; unmatched junction bases: 1. This CDR3 region has 15 residues. The CDR3 is CASSYSGTGGTEAFF. In DNA, the CDR3 is TGTGCCAGCAGTTACTCCGGGACAGGGGGCACTGAAGCTTTCTTT.

This sequence joins TRBV2 and TRBJ2-1; D is perhaps TRBD2 (6 bases). Germline V gene data show CDR1 as SNHLY and CDR2 as FYNNEI. CDR3 length equals 12 residues. Trimming shortened V by 8 bases and J by 6 bases, and 11 bases separated the two germline ends. CDR3 sequence reads: CASAGGVNEQFF. The CDR3 region has the DNA TGTGCCAGCGCCGGAGGGGTCAATGAGCAGTTCTTC.